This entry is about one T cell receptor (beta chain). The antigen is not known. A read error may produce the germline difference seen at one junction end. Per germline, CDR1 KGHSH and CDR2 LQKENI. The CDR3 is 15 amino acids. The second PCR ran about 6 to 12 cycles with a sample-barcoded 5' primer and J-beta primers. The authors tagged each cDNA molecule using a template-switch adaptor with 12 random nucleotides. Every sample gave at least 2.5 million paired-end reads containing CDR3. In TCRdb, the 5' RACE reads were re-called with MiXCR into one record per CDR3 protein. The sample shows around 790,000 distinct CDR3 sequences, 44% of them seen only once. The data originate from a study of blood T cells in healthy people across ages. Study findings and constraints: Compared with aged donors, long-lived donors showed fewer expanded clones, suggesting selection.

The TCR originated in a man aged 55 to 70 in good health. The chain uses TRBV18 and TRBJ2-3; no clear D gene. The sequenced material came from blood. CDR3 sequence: CASSMDEHSTDTQYF. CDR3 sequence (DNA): TGTGCTAGCTCTATGGACGAGCACAGCACAGATACGCAGTATTTT.